These T cell receptor beta chains were read from a single sample in a study of T-cell reconstitution after alpha-beta-depleted transplantation in children. Each CDR3 protein gets one entry after TCRdb re-called the PCR reads with MiXCR. The sample has a few hundred thousand distinct CDR3 sequences, 25% to 30% seen once. The input for sequencing was PBMCs, taken before TCRalphabeta/CD19-depleted stem cell transplant. These receptor sequences come from a boy younger than two with Wiskott-Aldrich syndrome, due to receive a stem cell transplant. CDR3s include the opening cysteine and the closing phenylalanine or tryptophan. Fields, in order: J gene, clone size, D gene, V gene, CDR3 protein, CDR3 DNA. D genes are given only for firm matches. Clone sizes are given selectively: once, few, many, or a class where the clone is expanded.

TRBJ1-5	few	NA	TRBV28	CASSLGGKPQHF	TGTGCCAGCAGTTTGGGGGGTAAGCCCCAGCATTTT
TRBJ1-2	NA	NA	TRBV11-2	CASRGGIGYTF	TGTGCCAGCAGGGGCGGAATAGGCTACACCTTC
TRBJ2-3	NA	TRBD2	TRBV5-1	CASSPGTSGRAPEDTQYF	TGCGCCAGCAGCCCAGGGACTAGCGGGAGGGCCCCCGAAGATACGCAGTATTTT
TRBJ2-1	NA	NA	TRBV5-1	CASSLGSGDNEQFF	TGCGCCAGCAGCTTGGGTAGCGGAGACAATGAGCAGTTCTTC
TRBJ2-2	NA	TRBD1	TRBV9	CASSAPGQSNTGELFF	TGTGCCAGCAGCGCCCCGGGACAGTCGAACACCGGGGAGCTGTTTTTT
TRBJ2-3	NA	TRBD2	TRBV20-1	CSARDFRGAGFLRDTQYF	TGCAGTGCTAGAGATTTCCGGGGAGCGGGATTCTTGAGAGATACGCAGTATTTT
TRBJ1-3	few	TRBD1	TRBV12-3/TRBV12-4	CASSVAGTGGNTIYF	TGTGCCAGCAGTGTAGCCGGGACAGGGGGAAACACCATATATTTT
TRBJ2-5	few	TRBD1	TRBV5-1	CASSGTGTGETQYF	TGCGCCAGCAGCGGGACAGGGACAGGAGAGACCCAGTACTTC
TRBJ1-3	few	NA	TRBV5-1	CASSWDVRSGNTIYF	TGCGCCAGCAGCTGGGACGTCCGATCTGGAAACACCATATATTTT
TRBJ2-1	NA	TRBD2	TRBV7-2	CASSSKTSGRGGEQFF	TGTGCCAGCAGCTCCAAGACTAGCGGGAGGGGAGGTGAGCAGTTCTTC
TRBJ2-5	NA	NA	TRBV29-1	CSVERTQETQYF	TGCAGCGTTGAACGGACCCAAGAGACCCAGTACTTC
TRBJ1-6	NA	NA	TRBV20-1	CSARDPDSPLHF	TGCAGTGCTAGAGATCCGGATTCACCCCTCCACTTT
TRBJ2-5	few	NA	TRBV28	CASSFDPVLETQYF	TGTGCCAGCAGTTTTGATCCGGTTTTGGAGACCCAGTACTTC
TRBJ2-1	NA	TRBD2	TRBV10-2	CASSESKRGLAGTSYNEQFF	TGCGCCAGCAGTGAGTCGAAAAGGGGACTAGCGGGAACCTCCTACAATGAGCAGTTCTTC
TRBJ2-2	NA	NA	TRBV7-2	CASSSVATGELFF	TGTGCCAGCAGCTCAGTTGCGACCGGGGAGCTGTTTTTT
TRBJ2-1	NA	TRBD2	TRBV3-1	CASGSGTRGLNEQFF	TGTGCCAGCGGGTCCGGGACTAGGGGCTTAAATGAGCAGTTCTTC
TRBJ1-1	NA	NA	TRBV20-1	CSATFPGRGAFF	TGCAGTGCTACCTTTCCGGGTCGGGGAGCTTTCTTT
TRBJ2-1	few	NA	TRBV5-1	CASSLGGQSSYNEQFF	TGCGCCAGCAGCTTGGGCGGTCAAAGCTCCTACAATGAGCAGTTCTTC
TRBJ1-1	NA	NA	TRBV20-1	CSATAGAGREAFF	TGCAGTGCTACAGCTGGTGCCGGGAGAGAAGCTTTCTTT
TRBJ2-1	NA	TRBD2	TRBV27	CASSSGRAYNEQFF	TGTGCCAGCAGTTCCGGGAGGGCCTACAATGAGCAGTTCTTC
TRBJ1-1	few	TRBD1	TRBV29-1	CSAQGQSNTEAFF	TGCAGCGCCCAGGGACAGTCGAACACTGAAGCTTTCTTT
TRBJ2-5	NA	NA	TRBV29-1	CSVGENRETQYF	TGCAGCGTTGGTGAGAACCGAGAGACCCAGTACTTC
TRBJ1-2	NA	TRBD1	TRBV25-1	CVSSAWTGASTGYTF	TGTGTCAGCAGTGCTTGGACAGGGGCGTCCACAGGCTACACCTTC
TRBJ2-1	few	TRBD1	TRBV7-3	CASSGLGTGSYNEQFF	TGTGCCAGCAGCGGGTTAGGGACAGGCTCCTACAATGAGCAGTTCTTC
TRBJ1-4	NA	NA	TRBV20-1	CSASGDNEKLFF	TGCAGTGCTAGTGGGGATAATGAAAAACTGTTTTTT
TRBJ1-4	NA	NA	TRBV25-1	CASSVPGFLNEKLFF	TGTGCCAGCAGCGTCCCCGGGTTTCTTAATGAAAAACTGTTTTTT
TRBJ2-2	NA	TRBD2	TRBV18	CASSSGLAGATGELFF	TGTGCCAGCTCATCGGGACTAGCGGGGGCCACCGGGGAGCTGTTTTTT
TRBJ2-4	few	TRBD2	TRBV5-1	CASSLAGGNIQYF	TGCGCCAGCAGCTTGGCGGGGGGTAACATTCAGTACTTC
TRBJ2-4	NA	TRBD2	TRBV20-1	CSAPGLAGVSDIQYF	TGCAGTGCCCCCGGGCTAGCGGGAGTTTCGGACATTCAGTACTTC
TRBJ2-7	NA	TRBD1	TRBV5-1	CASSLAGTGIDEQYF	TGCGCCAGCAGCTTGGCCGGGACAGGGATCGACGAGCAGTACTTC
TRBJ2-1	NA	TRBD2	TRBV11-1	CASSLMVAGTIQGYNEQFF	TGTGCCAGCAGCTTAATGGTAGCGGGAACAATTCAGGGCTACAATGAGCAGTTCTTC
TRBJ2-5	NA	NA	TRBV27	CASSRAGIGETQYF	TGTGCCAGCAGTCGGGCAGGGATTGGGGAGACCCAGTACTTC
TRBJ2-7	NA	TRBD2	TRBV27	CASSSSGSAPYEQYF	TGTGCCAGCAGTTCGAGCGGGAGTGCCCCCTACGAGCAGTACTTC
TRBJ1-1	few	NA	TRBV2	CASSVGAGTTSFF	NA
TRBJ1-1	NA	NA	TRBV10-3	CAISVNGAVGEAFF	TGTGCCATCAGTGTAAACGGGGCCGTCGGTGAGGCTTTCTTT
TRBJ2-2	few	NA	TRBV11-3	CASSSGIGTGELFF	TGTGCCAGCAGCTCTGGGATCGGCACCGGGGAGCTGTTTTTT
TRBJ2-7	NA	TRBD2	TRBV7-2	CASSLSGLAVSYEQYF	TGTGCCAGCAGCTTATCGGGACTAGCGGTCTCCTACGAGCAGTACTTC
TRBJ2-2	NA	TRBD2	TRBV20-1	CSARVSGRAGTGELFF	TGCAGTGCTAGAGTCAGCGGGAGGGCCGGGACCGGGGAGCTGTTTTTT
TRBJ2-7	few	NA	TRBV20-1	CSAKGGYEQYF	TGCAGTGCTAAAGGTGGCTACGAGCAGTACTTC
TRBJ2-7	few	NA	TRBV5-1	CASSLAGQRYEQYF	TGCGCCAGCAGCTTGGCTGGACAACGCTACGAGCAGTACTTC
TRBJ1-6	few	TRBD1	TRBV30	CAWAGLTGQSDSPLHF	TGTGCCTGGGCCGGGTTGACGGGACAGTCGGATTCACCCCTCCACTTT
TRBJ2-1	NA	NA	TRBV7-3	CASSLERSYNEHFF	TGTGCCAGCAGCTTGGAGCGTTCCTACAATGAGCATTTTTTC
TRBJ2-1	NA	NA	TRBV14	CASSQDLRSSYNEQFF	TGTGCCAGCAGCCAAGATCTTAGAAGCTCCTACAATGAGCAGTTCTTC
TRBJ2-1	NA	NA	TRBV12-3/TRBV12-4	CASSFWASMDNEQFF	TGTGCCAGCAGTTTTTGGGCTAGCATGGACAATGAGCAGTTCTTC
TRBJ2-5	few	NA	TRBV29-1	CSVDSSYGQETQYF	TGCAGCGTTGACAGTTCATACGGCCAAGAGACCCAGTACTTC
TRBJ2-2	few	TRBD1	TRBV4-2	CASSQDQRGLNTGELFF	TGTGCCAGCAGCCAAGATCAGAGGGGGCTAAACACCGGGGAGCTGTTTTTT
TRBJ2-7	NA	TRBD1	TRBV12-3/TRBV12-4	CASSPFRGGGEQYF	TGTGCCAGCAGTCCGTTTCGAGGGGGCGGCGAGCAGTACTTC
TRBJ1-1	few	TRBD1	TRBV4-1	CASSQGQTGINTEAFF	TGCGCCAGCAGCCAAGGGCAGACAGGGATTAACACTGAAGCTTTCTTT
TRBJ2-1	NA	TRBD2	TRBV6-4	CASSDSERGYYNEQFF	TGTGCCAGCAGTGACTCCGAGCGGGGGTATTACAATGAGCAGTTCTTC
TRBJ2-5	once	NA	TRBV20-1	CSAKERRGTQYF	TGCAGTGCTAAGGAAAGGAGAGGGACCCAGTACTTC
TRBJ2-5	NA	TRBD2	TRBV29-1	CSVPHKLATETQYF	TGCAGCGTTCCCCACAAACTAGCGACAGAGACCCAGTACTTC
TRBJ2-5	NA	NA	TRBV27	CASRRTGKETQYF	TGTGCCAGCAGAAGAACAGGGAAAGAGACCCAGTACTTC
TRBJ1-6	once	TRBD1	TRBV5-1	CASSVKLPGQGYSPLHF	TGCGCCAGCAGCGTGAAACTTCCGGGACAGGGGTATTCACCCCTCCACTTT
TRBJ2-5	NA	NA	TRBV6-1	CASSQVRRDGAQYF	TGTGCCAGCAGTCAAGTCAGGCGGGACGGGGCCCAGTACTTC